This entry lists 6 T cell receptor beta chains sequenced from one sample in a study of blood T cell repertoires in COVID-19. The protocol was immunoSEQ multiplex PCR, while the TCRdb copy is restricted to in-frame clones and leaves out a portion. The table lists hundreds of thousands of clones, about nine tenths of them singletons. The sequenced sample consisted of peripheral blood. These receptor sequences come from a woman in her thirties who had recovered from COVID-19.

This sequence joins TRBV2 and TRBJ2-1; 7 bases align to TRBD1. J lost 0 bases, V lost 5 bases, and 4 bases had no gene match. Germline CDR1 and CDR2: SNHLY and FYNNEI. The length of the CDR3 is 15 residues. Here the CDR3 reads CASSLGTVSYNEQFF. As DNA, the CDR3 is TGTGCCAGCAGTCTTGGGACAGTCTCCTACAATGAGCAGTTCTTC.

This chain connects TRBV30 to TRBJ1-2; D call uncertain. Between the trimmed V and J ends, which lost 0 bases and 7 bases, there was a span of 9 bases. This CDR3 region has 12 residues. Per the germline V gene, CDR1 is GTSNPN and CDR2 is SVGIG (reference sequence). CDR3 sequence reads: CAWSVGRGGYTF. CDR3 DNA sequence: TGTGCCTGGAGTGTAGGTCGGGGTGGCTACACCTTC.

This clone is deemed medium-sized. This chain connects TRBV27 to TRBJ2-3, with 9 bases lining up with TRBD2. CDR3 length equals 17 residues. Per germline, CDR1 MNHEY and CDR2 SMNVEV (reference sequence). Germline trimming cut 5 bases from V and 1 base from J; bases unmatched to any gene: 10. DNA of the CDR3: TGTGCCAGCAGTCTCCTGATTAGCGGGGGCGGCACAGATACGCAGTATTTT. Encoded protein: CASSLLISGGGTDTQYF.

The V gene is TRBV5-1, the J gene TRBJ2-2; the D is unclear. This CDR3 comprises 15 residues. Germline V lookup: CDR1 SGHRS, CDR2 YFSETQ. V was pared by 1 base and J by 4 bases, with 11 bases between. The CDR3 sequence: CASSLMSVFTGELFF. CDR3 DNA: TGCGCCAGCAGCTTGATGTCGGTTTTCACCGGGGAGCTGTTTTTT.

The CDR3 region has the DNA TGTGCCTGGAGTATACAGACCAATTCACCCCTCCACTTT. It is translated as CAWSIQTNSPLHF. The chain has TRBV30 and TRBJ1-6; the D is unclear. V was shortened by 2 bases and J by 7 bases, with 9 bases between the two germline ends. Germline CDR1 and CDR2: GTSNPN and SVGIG (reference sequence). CDR3 size: 13 residues.

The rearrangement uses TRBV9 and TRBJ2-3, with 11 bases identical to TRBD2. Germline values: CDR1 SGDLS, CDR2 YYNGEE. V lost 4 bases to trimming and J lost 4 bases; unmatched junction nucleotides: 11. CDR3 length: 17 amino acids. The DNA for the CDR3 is TGTGCCAGCAGCCTCACCCTTAGCGGGGGGGCCTCAGATACGCAGTATTTT. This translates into CASSLTLSGGASDTQYF.